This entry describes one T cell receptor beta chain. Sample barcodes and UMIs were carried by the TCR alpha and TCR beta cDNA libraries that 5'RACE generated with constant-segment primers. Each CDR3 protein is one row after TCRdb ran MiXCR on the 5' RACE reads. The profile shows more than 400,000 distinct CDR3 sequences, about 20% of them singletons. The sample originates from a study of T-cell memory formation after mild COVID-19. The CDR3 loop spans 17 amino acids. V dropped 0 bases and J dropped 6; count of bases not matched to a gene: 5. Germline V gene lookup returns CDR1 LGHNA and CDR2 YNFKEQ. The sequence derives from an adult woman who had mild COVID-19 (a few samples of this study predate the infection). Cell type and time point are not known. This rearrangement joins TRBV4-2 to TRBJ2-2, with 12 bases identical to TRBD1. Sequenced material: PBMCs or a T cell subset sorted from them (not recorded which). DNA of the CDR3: TGTGCCAGCAGCCAAGATAGATGGGACAGGGGGCCCGGGGAGCTGTTTTTT. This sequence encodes CASSQDRWDRGPGELFF.